The entry that follows covers one T cell receptor (beta chain) sequence. Method: immunoSEQ multiplex PCR; TCRdb's copy keeps in-frame clones and lacks some. The sample records tens of thousands of clones, approximately 81% being singletons. This sample stems from a study of cytomegalovirus exposure and HLA in healthy donors. Study-level background: The platform used for the 120 validation repertoires matched that of the 666 first-cohort repertoires, a later analysis reported.

The clonotype comes from a young woman in good health and CMV-seropositive. The sample taken for sequencing was PBMCs.

CDR3 amino acids: CASRAGPVNSPLHF. The CDR3 coding sequence is TGTGCCAGCAGGGCGGGGCCAGTTAATTCACCCCTCCACTTT. The J gene is TRBJ1-6, the V gene TRBV2; the D gene is possibly TRBD1 (5 bases). The germline gives CDR1 SNHLY, CDR2 FYNNEI. The CDR3 covers 14 residues. Deletions cut 6 bases from V and 6 bases from J, with 12 bases between.